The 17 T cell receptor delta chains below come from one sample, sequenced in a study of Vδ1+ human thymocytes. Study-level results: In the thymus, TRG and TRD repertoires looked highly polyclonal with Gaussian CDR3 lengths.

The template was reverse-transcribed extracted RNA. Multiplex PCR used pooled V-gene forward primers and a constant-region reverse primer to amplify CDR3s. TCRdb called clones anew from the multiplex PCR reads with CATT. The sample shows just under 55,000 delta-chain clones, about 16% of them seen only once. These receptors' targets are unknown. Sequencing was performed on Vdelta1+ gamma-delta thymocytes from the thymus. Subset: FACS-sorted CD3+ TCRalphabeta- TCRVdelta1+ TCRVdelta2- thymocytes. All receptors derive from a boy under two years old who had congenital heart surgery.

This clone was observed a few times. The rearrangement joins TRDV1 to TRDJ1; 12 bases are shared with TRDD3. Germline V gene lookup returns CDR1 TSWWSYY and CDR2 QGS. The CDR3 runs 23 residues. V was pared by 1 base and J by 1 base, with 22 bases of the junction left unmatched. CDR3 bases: TGTGCTCTTGGGGAACCCTTCCACATTACTACATGTACTGGGGGATACCCCACCGATAAACTCATCTTT. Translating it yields CALGEPFHITTCTGGYPTDKLIF.

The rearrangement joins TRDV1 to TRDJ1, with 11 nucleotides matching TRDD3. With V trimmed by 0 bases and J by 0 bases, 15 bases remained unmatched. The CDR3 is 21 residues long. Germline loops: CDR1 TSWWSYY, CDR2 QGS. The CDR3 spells CALGELGYFQWGIRYTDKLIF. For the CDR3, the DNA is TGTGCTCTTGGGGAACTTGGCTATTTCCAATGGGGGATACGGTACACCGATAAACTCATCTTT.

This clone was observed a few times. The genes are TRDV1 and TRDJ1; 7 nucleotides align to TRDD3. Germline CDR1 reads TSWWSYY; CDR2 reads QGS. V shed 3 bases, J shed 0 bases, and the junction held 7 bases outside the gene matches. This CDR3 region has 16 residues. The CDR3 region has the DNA TGTGCTCTTGGGGAGACTGGGGATCCGTACACCGATAAACTCATCTTT. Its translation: CALGETGDPYTDKLIF.

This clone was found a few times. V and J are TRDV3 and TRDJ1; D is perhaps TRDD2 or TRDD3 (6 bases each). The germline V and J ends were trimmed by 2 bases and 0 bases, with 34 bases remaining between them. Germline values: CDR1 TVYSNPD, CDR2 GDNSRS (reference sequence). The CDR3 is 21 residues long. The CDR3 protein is CAFCKDRNWGSLPLDTDKLIF. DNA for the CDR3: TGTGCCTTTTGTAAGGATAGGAATTGGGGGTCCCTTCCATTGGACACCGATAAACTCATCTTT.

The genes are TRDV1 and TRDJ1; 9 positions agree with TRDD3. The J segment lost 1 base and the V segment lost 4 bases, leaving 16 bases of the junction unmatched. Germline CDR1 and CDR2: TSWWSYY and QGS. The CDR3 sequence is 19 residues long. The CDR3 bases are TGTGCTCTTGGGGGACCGCCGTTTGGCGGGGGATACATCACCGATAAACTCATCTTT. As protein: CALGGPPFGGGYITDKLIF.

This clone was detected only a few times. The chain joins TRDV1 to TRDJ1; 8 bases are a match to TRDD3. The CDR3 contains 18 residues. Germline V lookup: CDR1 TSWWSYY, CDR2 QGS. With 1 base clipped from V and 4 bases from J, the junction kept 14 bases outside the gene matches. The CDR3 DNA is TGTGCTCTTGGGGAACCCCCCACGGCGGTGGGGGATGGCGATAAACTCATCTTT. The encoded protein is CALGEPPTAVGDGDKLIF.

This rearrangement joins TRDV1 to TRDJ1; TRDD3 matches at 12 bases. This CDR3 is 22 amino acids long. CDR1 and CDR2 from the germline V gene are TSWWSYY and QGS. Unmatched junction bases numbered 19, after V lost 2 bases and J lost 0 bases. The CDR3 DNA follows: TGTGCTCTTGGGGAAATCCCGACGAACTGGGGGATACTGGCTACGTACACCGATAAACTCATCTTT. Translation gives CALGEIPTNWGILATYTDKLIF.

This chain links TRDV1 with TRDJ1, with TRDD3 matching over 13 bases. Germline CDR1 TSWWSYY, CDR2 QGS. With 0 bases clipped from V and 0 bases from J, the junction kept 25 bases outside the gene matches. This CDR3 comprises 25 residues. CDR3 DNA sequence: TGTGCTCTTGGGGAACTCGATTACGAAGGCCACTGGGGGATACGCCGATCTTGGTACACCGATAAACTCATCTTT. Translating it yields CALGELDYEGHWGIRRSWYTDKLIF.

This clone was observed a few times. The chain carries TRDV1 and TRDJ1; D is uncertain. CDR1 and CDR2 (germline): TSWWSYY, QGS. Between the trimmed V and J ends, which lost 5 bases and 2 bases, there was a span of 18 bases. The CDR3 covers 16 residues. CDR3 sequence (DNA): TGTGCTCTTGGGAAACGGCCACGACTAAGGACCGATAAACTCATCTTT. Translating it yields CALGKRPRLRTDKLIF.

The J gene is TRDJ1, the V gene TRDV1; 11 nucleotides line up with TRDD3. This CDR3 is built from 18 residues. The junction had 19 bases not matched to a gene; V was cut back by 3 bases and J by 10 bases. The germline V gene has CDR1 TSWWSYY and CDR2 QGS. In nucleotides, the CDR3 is TGTGCTCTTGGGGAGACTCCCGGAACACTACTGGGGGATAATCCACTCATCTTT. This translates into CALGETPGTLLGDNPLIF.

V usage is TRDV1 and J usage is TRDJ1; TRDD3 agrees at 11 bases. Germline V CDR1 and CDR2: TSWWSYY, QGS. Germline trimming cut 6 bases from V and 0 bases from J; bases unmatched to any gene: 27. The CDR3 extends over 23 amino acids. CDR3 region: CALGSVPTGGWGIQRKYTDKLIF. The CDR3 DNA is TGTGCTCTTGGTTCGGTTCCTACTGGCGGCTGGGGGATACAACGGAAGTACACCGATAAACTCATCTTT.

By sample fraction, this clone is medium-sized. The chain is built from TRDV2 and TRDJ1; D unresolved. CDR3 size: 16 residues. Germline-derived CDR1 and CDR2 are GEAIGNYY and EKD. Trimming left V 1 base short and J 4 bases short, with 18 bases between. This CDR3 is CACDTDSGPKGDKLIF. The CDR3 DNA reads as TGTGCCTGTGACACGGACTCGGGCCCAAAAGGCGATAAACTCATCTTT.

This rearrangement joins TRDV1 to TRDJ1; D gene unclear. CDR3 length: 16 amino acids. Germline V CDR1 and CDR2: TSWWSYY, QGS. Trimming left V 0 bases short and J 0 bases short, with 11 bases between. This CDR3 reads CALGELEPRNTDKLIF. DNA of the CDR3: TGTGCTCTTGGGGAACTAGAGCCCCGAAACACCGATAAACTCATCTTT.

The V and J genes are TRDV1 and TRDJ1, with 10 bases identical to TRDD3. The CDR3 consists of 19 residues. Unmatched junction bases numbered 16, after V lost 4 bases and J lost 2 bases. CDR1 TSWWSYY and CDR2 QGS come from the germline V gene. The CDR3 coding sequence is TGTGCTCTTGGGGGTTATTCCCTTTCAGTACTGGGGGATACCGATAAACTCATCTTT. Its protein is CALGGYSLSVLGDTDKLIF.

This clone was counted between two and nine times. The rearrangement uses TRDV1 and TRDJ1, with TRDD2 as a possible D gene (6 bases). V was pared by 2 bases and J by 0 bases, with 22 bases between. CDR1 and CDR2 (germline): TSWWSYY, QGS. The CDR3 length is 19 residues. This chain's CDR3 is CALGEESYPRRLYTDKLIF. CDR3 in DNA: TGTGCTCTTGGGGAAGAATCCTACCCCCGGAGACTGTACACCGATAAACTCATCTTT.

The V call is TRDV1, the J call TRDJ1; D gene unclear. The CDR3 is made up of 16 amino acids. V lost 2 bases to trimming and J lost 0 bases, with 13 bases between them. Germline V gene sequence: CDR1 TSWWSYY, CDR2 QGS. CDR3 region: CALGEMTPPYTDKLIF. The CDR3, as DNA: TGTGCTCTTGGGGAAATGACCCCCCCGTACACCGATAAACTCATCTTT.

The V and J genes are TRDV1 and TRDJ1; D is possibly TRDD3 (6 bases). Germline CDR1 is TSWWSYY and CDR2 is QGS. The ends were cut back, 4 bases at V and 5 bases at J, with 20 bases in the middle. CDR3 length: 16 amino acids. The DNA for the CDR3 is TGTGCTCTTGGGGCTACTTCTGGGGCCCTAGAGGATAAACTCATCTTT. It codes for CALGATSGALEDKLIF.